One and the same sample provided the 32 T cell receptor beta chains below, sequenced in a study of blood T cell repertoires in COVID-19. Assay used: immunoSEQ multiplex PCR; TCRdb lists only in-frame clones, some missing. Among roughly 230,000 clones listed, roughly 84% were seen once. Sequencing was performed on PBMCs or T cells enriched from blood (not recorded which). These receptors came from a man under 40 in a cohort exposed to, infected with or recovered from COVID-19 (not recorded which).

The chain combines TRBV5-1 with TRBJ2-3; 11 bases are a match to TRBD2. The CDR3 is 17 residues long. V lost 1 base, J lost 14 bases, and 18 bases stayed unmatched. From germline, CDR1 is SGHRS and CDR2 YFSETQ. The CDR3: CASSLTSGSEKWEGRYF. For the CDR3, the DNA is TGCGCCAGCAGCTTGACTAGCGGGAGTGAAAAATGGGAGGGTCGGTATTTT.

The gene calls are TRBV10-1 and TRBJ2-3; TRBD1 matches at 10 bases. The junction had 7 bases not matched to a gene; V was cut back by 6 bases and J by 1 base. Germline assignment: CDR1 WNHNN and CDR2 SYGVQD (reference sequence). This CDR3 contains 16 residues. Here the CDR3 DNA reads TGCGCCAGCAGCCCGGGACAGGGGTTTCGCACAGATACGCAGTATTTT. Translating gives CASSPGQGFRTDTQYF.

The rearrangement uses TRBV28 and TRBJ2-7; possible D gene TRBD2, 7 bases. CDR1 MDHEN and CDR2 SYDVKM come from the germline V gene. This CDR3 spans 15 amino acids. V was shortened by 7 bases and J by 0 bases, with 16 bases between the two germline ends. CDR3 in DNA: TGTGCCAGCACCCACGGGGGGCCCAGCTCCTACGAGCAGTACTTC. Protein sequence: CASTHGGPSSYEQYF.

The rearrangement uses TRBV5-1 and TRBJ1-4, with TRBD1 matching 10 bases. CDR1 is SGHRS and CDR2 is YFSETQ in the germline V gene. CDR3 size: 14 residues. After removal of 5 bases from V and 6 bases from J, the junction contained 4 bases not matched to a gene. CDR3 bases: TGCGCCAGCAGGCCCGGGACAGGGGATGAAAAACTGTTTTTT. As protein: CASRPGTGDEKLFF.

V and J are TRBV23-1 and TRBJ2-4; 7 bases agree with TRBD1. TRBV23-1 is filed as an ORF, its function uncertain. This CDR3 spans 20 amino acids. The junction had 16 bases not matched to a gene; V was cut back by 2 bases and J by 0 bases. The CDR3 DNA is TGCGCCAGCAGTCAACGCCCAACAGGGCCCTCAGGGGGAGCCAAAAACATTCAGTACTTC. Its translation: CASSQRPTGPSGGAKNIQYF.

The V and J genes are TRBV9 and TRBJ2-3, with D perhaps TRBD2 (6 bases). V was shortened by 2 bases and J by 2 bases, with 15 bases between the two germline ends. CDR3 length: 16 amino acids. Germline V gives CDR1 SGDLS, CDR2 YYNGEE. CDR3 protein: CASSVTDYSLTDTQYF. DNA of the CDR3: TGTGCCAGCAGCGTGACGGACTACTCCCTCACAGATACGCAGTATTTT.

The chain combines TRBV19 with TRBJ1-1; D gene unclear. The CDR3 contains 13 residues. Germline CDR1 LNHDA, CDR2 SQIVND (reference sequence). V dropped 9 bases and J dropped 0 bases, with 11 bases sitting between them. The DNA of the CDR3 is TGTGCCAGCCGGGGAAGGGTGAACACTGAAGCTTTCTTT. This gives the protein CASRGRVNTEAFF.

The J gene is TRBJ2-7, the V gene TRBV7-2; TRBD1 agrees at 9 bases. Germline assignment: CDR1 SGHTA and CDR2 FQGNSA. After removal of 5 bases from V and 0 bases from J, the junction contained 5 bases not matched to a gene. The CDR3 totals 15 residues. This CDR3 is CASSRTGVNSYEQYF. CDR3 nucleotide sequence: TGTGCCAGCAGCCGGACAGGGGTAAACTCCTACGAGCAGTACTTC. Full variable domain (remainder filled in from reference TRBV7-2 and TRBJ2-7): GAGVSQSPSNKVTEKGKDVELRCDPISGHTALYWYRQSLGQGLEFLIYFQGNSAPDKSGLPSDRFSAERTGGSVSTLTIQRTQQEDSAVYLCASSRTGVNSYEQYFGPGTRLTVT.

The chain carries TRBV28 and TRBJ1-1; D is unresolved. The CDR3 has 11 residues. Germline V gene lookup returns CDR1 MDHEN and CDR2 SYDVKM. V gave up 3 bases and J gave up 8 bases, with 7 bases separating them. CDR3 sequence: CASSFRSEAFF. In nucleotides, the CDR3 is TGTGCCAGCAGTTTTCGGTCGGAAGCTTTCTTT.

The chain uses TRBV25-1 and TRBJ1-1; D is perhaps TRBD1 (5 bases). V shed 11 bases and J shed 4 bases, with 17 bases lying between them. The CDR3 runs to 13 residues. Germline-derived CDR1 and CDR2 are MGHDK and SYGVNS. The CDR3 DNA is TGTGCCTCTCTTAAAGACAGCCGCACTGAAGCTTTCTTT. This gives the protein CASLKDSRTEAFF. The full variable domain, with the rest looked up from reference TRBV25-1 and TRBJ1-1, is EADIYQTPRYLVIGTGKKITLECSQTMGHDKMYWYQQDPGMELHLIHYSYGVNSTEKGDLSSESTVSRIRTEHFPLTLESARPSHTSQYLCASLKDSRTEAFFGQGTRLTVV.

The J gene is TRBJ1-5, the V gene TRBV27, with a tentative D call TRBD1 (5 bases). Looked up from germline, CDR1 is MNHEY and CDR2 is SMNVEV (reference sequence). This CDR3 has 13 amino acids. Trimming pared 5 bases from V and 15 bases from J, leaving 20 bases between. DNA for the CDR3: TGTGCCAGCAGTAGGCGACAGCCCGAGAGTTTGCATTTT. Protein sequence: CASSRRQPESLHF.

The rearrangement uses TRBV2 and TRBJ2-2; 13 bases map to TRBD2. Germline values: CDR1 SNHLY, CDR2 FYNNEI. CDR3 length equals 18 residues. The V segment lost 4 bases and the J segment 2 bases; nucleotides outside the gene matches: 7. DNA for the CDR3: TGTGCCAGCAGTGGTGAACTAGCGGGAGGGAGTAACACCGGGGAGCTGTTTTTT. Protein: CASSGELAGGSNTGELFF.

V is TRBV5-1 and J is TRBJ1-4; 9 nucleotides align to TRBD1. The CDR3 is made up of 14 amino acids. V gave up 3 bases and J gave up 8 bases; unmatched junction bases: 5. Germline V gene lookup returns CDR1 SGHRS and CDR2 YFSETQ. CDR3 loop: CASSSLDRGEKLFF. CDR3 coding DNA: TGCGCCAGCAGCTCCCTGGACAGGGGCGAAAAACTGTTTTTT.

This rearrangement joins TRBV14 to TRBJ2-5, with TRBD1 as a possible D gene (6 bases). V was trimmed by 2 bases and J by 2 bases, leaving 33 bases between them. Germline V gene lookup returns CDR1 SGHDN and CDR2 FVKESK. This CDR3 region has 22 residues. In nucleotides, the CDR3 is TGTGCCAGCAGCCAACCTCATTCTACATGGACAGACCCCTGGTATCAACAAGAGACCCAGTACTTC. Protein product: CASSQPHSTWTDPWYQQETQYF.

The chain combines TRBV4-1 with TRBJ1-2; D possibly corresponds to TRBD1 (5 bases). Germline V gene lookup returns CDR1 MGHRA and CDR2 YSYEKL. CDR3 length: 14 residues. V gave up 4 bases and J gave up 1 base, with 10 bases separating them. Written as DNA, the CDR3 is TGCGCCAGCAGCCTCAGGGAGGTTAACTATGGCTACACCTTC. This gives the protein CASSLREVNYGYTF.

The chain links TRBV28 to TRBJ2-1, with TRBD1 as a possible D gene (6 bases). The CDR3 runs 12 residues. Looked up from germline, CDR1 is MDHEN and CDR2 is SYDVKM. V lost 8 bases and J lost 7, with 12 bases in between. The CDR3 bases are TGTGCCAGCGCCCCAGGGGCGAATGAGCAGTTCTTC. Protein sequence: CASAPGANEQFF.

The chain combines TRBV20-1 with TRBJ1-6; D gene uncertain. CDR1 is DFQATT and CDR2 is SNEGSKA in the germline V gene (reference sequence). This CDR3 is 11 amino acids long. V was clipped by 1 base and J by 8 bases, with 3 bases between them. CDR3 loop: CSARGDSPLHF. The CDR3 bases are TGCAGTGCTAGAGGCGATTCACCCCTCCACTTT.

V usage is TRBV2 and J usage is TRBJ2-3, with a tentative D call TRBD2 (8 bases). With 10 bases removed from V and 6 bases from J, the gap between germline ends came to 20 bases. The CDR3 contains 14 residues. CDR1 and CDR2 (germline): SNHLY, FYNNEI. The CDR3 loop is CATGGGQLRDTQYF. The CDR3 DNA follows: TGTGCCACCGGGGGGGGACAGTTAAGGGATACGCAGTATTTT.

J is TRBJ2-7 and V is TRBV13; TRBD2 matches at 8 bases. There are 16 residues in the CDR3. The trim removed 5 bases at V and 2 bases at J, leaving 11 bases unmatched. Germline V gene data show CDR1 as PRHDT and CDR2 as FYEKMQ (reference sequence). CDR3 protein: CASSRPGGRPTYEQYF. The CDR3 DNA is TGTGCCAGCAGCCGCCCTGGCGGGAGGCCTACCTACGAGCAGTACTTC.

This chain joins TRBV28 and TRBJ2-7; 11 bases align to TRBD2. V lost 3 bases to trimming and J lost 4 bases; unmatched junction nucleotides: 11. The CDR3 is 17 amino acids. CDR1 is MDHEN, CDR2 SYDVKM, per germline. This CDR3 is CASSFSSGGPFMYEQYF. DNA of the CDR3: TGTGCCAGCAGTTTTTCTAGCGGGGGGCCTTTCATGTACGAGCAGTACTTC.

The J gene is TRBJ1-2, the V gene TRBV29-1; 11 nucleotides agree with TRBD1. V shed 6 bases, J shed 7 bases, and the junction held 1 base outside the gene matches. This CDR3 has 11 residues. Germline CDR1 SQVTM, CDR2 ANQGSEA. In nucleotides, the CDR3 is TGCAGCGTGGACAGGGGGCCTGGCTACACCTTC. Its translation is CSVDRGPGYTF.

This chain joins TRBV5-4 and TRBJ2-7; 9 bases are a match to TRBD2. J lost 0 bases, V lost 3 bases, and 10 bases had no gene match. The germline CDR1 and CDR2 sequences are SGHNT and YYREEE (reference sequence). This CDR3 has 17 amino acids. CDR3: CASSSPSSGASSYEQYF. CDR3 DNA sequence: TGTGCCAGCAGCTCGCCTTCTAGCGGGGCCAGCTCCTACGAGCAGTACTTC.

The table lists this clone with a few counts. The gene calls are TRBV9 and TRBJ2-7; possibly TRBD1 for D (5 bases). CDR1 SGDLS and CDR2 YYNGEE come from the germline V gene. V was shortened by 3 bases and J by 0 bases, with 16 bases between the two germline ends. This CDR3 comprises 16 residues. CDR3 protein: CASSDLAPGFSYEQYF. CDR3 sequence (DNA): TGTGCCAGCAGCGACCTCGCGCCAGGGTTCTCCTACGAGCAGTACTTC.

This chain connects TRBV27 to TRBJ1-1; perhaps TRBD1 as D (5 bases). The CDR3 extends over 15 amino acids. Germline V gene sequence: CDR1 MNHEY, CDR2 SMNVEV (reference sequence). The V end was cut by 3 bases, the J end by 1 base, with 12 bases between. Written as DNA, the CDR3 is TGTGCCAGCAGTTTCGGGTTCGGGGGGAACACTGAAGCTTTCTTT. Encoded protein: CASSFGFGGNTEAFF.

This clone is a singleton in its sample. The V gene is TRBV11-2, the J gene TRBJ2-7, with 8 nucleotides matching TRBD1. With V trimmed by 3 bases and J by 1 base, 2 bases remained unmatched. The CDR3 runs to 14 residues. CDR1 SGHAT and CDR2 FQNNGV come from the germline V gene. For the CDR3, the DNA is TGTGCCAGCAGCTTTACAGGGGGGTCCTACGAGCAGTACTTC. Its protein product is CASSFTGGSYEQYF.

This clone was recorded once. The gene calls are TRBV7-2 and TRBJ1-4; 7 positions agree with TRBD1. The CDR3 consists of 16 residues. Germline assignment: CDR1 SGHTA and CDR2 FQGNSA. V lost 1 base to trimming and J lost 5 bases; unmatched junction nucleotides: 7. The CDR3 reads CASSLGQGTSNEKLFF. The CDR3 DNA follows: TGTGCCAGCAGCTTAGGACAGGGAACATCAAATGAAAAACTGTTTTTT.

The chain employs TRBV5-1 and TRBJ1-5, with a possible D match to TRBD1 (5 bases). V was shortened by 4 bases and J by 5 bases, with 13 bases between the two germline ends. The germline gives CDR1 SGHRS, CDR2 YFSETQ. This CDR3 comprises 14 residues. CDR3 amino acids: CASSTGEVDQPQHF. In DNA form, the CDR3 reads TGCGCCAGCAGCACGGGGGAAGTGGATCAGCCCCAGCATTTT.

The chain links TRBV10-3 to TRBJ2-2, with 9 bases matching TRBD2. V was clipped by 2 bases and J by 5 bases; unmatched bases: 6. CDR3 length: 16 residues. The V gene's germline CDR1 is ENHRY and CDR2 SYGVKD. The CDR3, as DNA: TGTGCCATCAGTGAGCCCAAGCGGGAGGTAACCGGGGAGCTGTTTTTT. This encodes CAISEPKREVTGELFF.

The chain employs TRBV15 and TRBJ2-7; possible D gene TRBD1, 5 bases. The CDR3 covers 13 residues. V dropped 3 bases and J dropped 3 bases, with 9 bases sitting between them. The V gene's germline CDR1 is LNHNV and CDR2 YYDKDF (reference sequence). The CDR3 sequence: CATSSAGLYEQYF. CDR3 DNA: TGTGCCACCAGCAGTGCAGGGCTCTACGAGCAGTACTTC.

The V call is TRBV6-5, the J call TRBJ1-1, with a tentative D call TRBD1 (5 bases). The CDR3 is 14 amino acids. Trimming removed 4 bases at V and 1 base at J, with 10 bases between. Germline lookup yields CDR1 MNHEY and CDR2 SVGAGI. The CDR3 coding sequence is TGTGCCAGCAGTTCCGATACAGGGAACACTGAAGCTTTCTTT. Its protein product is CASSSDTGNTEAFF.

The chain carries TRBV27 and TRBJ1-1; D is perhaps TRBD1 (6 bases). V was shortened by 7 bases and J by 1 base, with 7 bases between the two germline ends. CDR3 length: 12 residues. CDR1 and CDR2 (germline): MNHEY, SMNVEV (reference sequence). The CDR3 region has the DNA TGTGCCAGCAAACAGGGGAACACTGAAGCTTTCTTT. It translates to CASKQGNTEAFF.

This clone has only a few counts. The V gene is TRBV5-1, the J gene TRBJ2-1; a possible D gene is TRBD2 (6 bases). Germline V gene sequence: CDR1 SGHRS, CDR2 YFSETQ. V lost 5 bases to trimming and J lost 0 bases, with 12 bases between them. The CDR3 length is 15 residues. CDR3: CASSLDSGSYNEQFF. In DNA, the CDR3 is TGCGCCAGCAGTTTAGATAGCGGCTCCTACAATGAGCAGTTCTTC.